The source of this TCR beta chain is a study of regulatory and conventional T cells in RAG deficiency. Study-level findings and limits: Treg unique TCR beta sequences were about 92-fold fewer in Omenn syndrome and CID/AS patients than controls. Control T-cell subsets had markedly higher Shannon entropy and lower Simpson indices than RAG-deficient patients. Omenn patients showed >90% Treg-Tconv overlap and shorter CDR3 lengths.

Assay used: immunoSEQ multiplex PCR; TCRdb lists only in-frame clones, some missing. The sample has 34,000 or so clones, 89% seen once. The CDR3 sequence is 19 residues long. The junction had 9 bases not matched to a gene; V was cut back by 5 bases and J by 0 bases. CDR1 is SGHAT and CDR2 is FQNNGV in the germline V gene. Points on this clone: What it binds is not known.

The same data also went into a second study, on regulatory T cells. That work states: Amplification used 52 TRBV primers and 13 TRBJ primers. Patient repertoires had restricted TRB V-J pairs and skewed V and J usage, most in Tregs.

This chain joins TRBV11-2 and TRBJ2-1, with 14 bases identical to TRBD2. The TCR was taken from a human donor in good health. Material: CD8+ T cells sorted from blood. In DNA form, the CDR3 reads TGTGCCAGCAGCCCCAGGACTAGCGGGAGGCACTTCTCCTACAATGAGCAGTTCTTC. It is translated as CASSPRTSGRHFSYNEQFF.